These 27 T cell receptor beta chains came from one sample sequenced in a study of blood T cell repertoires in COVID-19. Assay used: immunoSEQ multiplex PCR; TCRdb lists only in-frame clones, some missing. The sample carries about 160,000 clones, 78% recorded once. Sequences were obtained from peripheral blood. These receptors came from a woman older than 75 with acute or convalescent COVID-19.

The rearrangement uses TRBV7-2 and TRBJ1-5; 8 bases agree with TRBD1. The CDR3 spans 15 residues. CDR1 SGHTA and CDR2 FQGNSA come from the germline V gene. The V and J ends lost 1 base and 4 bases, in that order; junction bases with no gene match: 3. Here the CDR3 reads CASSLDRTGNQPQHF. CDR3 nucleotides: TGTGCCAGCAGCTTAGACCGGACAGGGAATCAGCCCCAGCATTTT. Looking up the rest from reference TRBV7-2 and TRBJ1-5 gives the full variable domain: GAGVSQSPSNKVTEKGKDVELRCDPISGHTALYWYRQSLGQGLEFLIYFQGNSAPDKSGLPSDRFSAERTGGSVSTLTIQRTQQEDSAVYLCASSLDRTGNQPQHFGDGTRLSIL.

The chain uses TRBV12-3 or TRBV12-4 and TRBJ1-2, with D perhaps matching TRBD1 (5 bases). This CDR3 comprises 12 residues. Trimming stripped 4 bases from V and 8 bases from J, with 11 bases between. CDR3 protein: CASSSGHVGYTF. Here the CDR3 DNA reads TGTGCCAGCAGTTCCGGACATGTCGGCTACACCTTC.

This chain joins TRBV6-5 and TRBJ2-7, with TRBD2 matching 10 bases. J was trimmed by 3 bases and V by 5 bases; bases with no gene match: 4. The CDR3 runs 14 residues. Looked up from germline, CDR1 is MNHEY and CDR2 is SVGAGI. CDR3 residues: CASSLAGESYEQYF. The CDR3 coding sequence is TGTGCCAGCAGTCTAGCGGGGGAGAGCTACGAGCAGTACTTC.

To note about this clone: At one boundary the junction diverges from the germline segment, which might be a read error. The chain recombines TRBV7-7 with TRBJ2-3; 11 nucleotides line up with TRBD2. The CDR3 sequence is 17 residues long. CDR1 and CDR2 (germline): SSHAT, FNYEAQ (reference sequence). CDR3 sequence: CASSLAGGRSGTDTQYF. The CDR3 DNA reads as TGTGCTAGCAGCTTAGCGGGGGGGCGTTCTGGGACAGATACGCAGTATTTT.

This clone was picked up one time. The chain links TRBV20-1 to TRBJ1-2; D might be TRBD1 (6 bases). Germline V gene sequence: CDR1 DFQATT, CDR2 SNEGSKA (reference sequence). V lost 3 bases to trimming and J lost 0 bases, with 14 bases between them. This CDR3 is built from 15 residues. CDR3 region: CSASTQGTTNYGYTF. CDR3 DNA sequence: TGCAGTGCTAGTACCCAGGGGACTACTAACTATGGCTACACCTTC.

This clone was picked up a small number of times. The genes are TRBV11-2 and TRBJ1-2; D ambiguous. V lost 4 bases, J lost 4 bases, and 10 bases lay in between. CDR3 length equals 13 residues. Germline assignment: CDR1 SGHAT and CDR2 FQNNGV. The CDR3 region has the DNA TGTGCCAGCAGCTCCTACGCGGTCTATGGCTACACCTTC. Protein product: CASSSYAVYGYTF.

Here the CDR3 reads CASSLGQDNEKLFF. In nucleotides, the CDR3 is TGTGCCAGCAGCTTGGGGCAGGATAATGAAAAACTGTTTTTT. The genes are TRBV5-5 and TRBJ1-4; no clear D gene. Germline-derived CDR1 and CDR2 are SGHKS and YYEKEE (reference sequence). V was trimmed by 0 bases and J by 4 bases, leaving 7 bases between them. The CDR3 extends over 14 amino acids. Complete variable domain (other parts from reference TRBV5-5 and TRBJ1-4): DAGVTQSPTHLIKTRGQQVTLRCSPISGHKSVSWYQQVLGQGPQFIFQYYEKEERGRGNFPDRFSARQFPNYSSELNVNALLLGDSALYLCASSLGQDNEKLFFGSGTQLSVL.

The CDR3: CASSQKGGYEQYF. CDR3 nucleotides: TGTGCCAGCAGTCAAAAGGGGGGGTACGAGCAGTACTTC. This chain connects TRBV27 to TRBJ2-7, with D perhaps matching TRBD2 (7 bases). Germline values: CDR1 MNHEY, CDR2 SMNVEV (reference sequence). V lost 5 bases, J lost 4 bases, and 12 bases lay in between. The CDR3 is made up of 13 amino acids.

The rearrangement joins TRBV19 to TRBJ1-2; the D gene is possibly TRBD1 (6 bases). Germline-derived CDR1 and CDR2 are LNHDA and SQIVND (reference sequence). V lost 3 bases to trimming and J lost 2 bases, with 13 bases between them. The CDR3 extends over 15 amino acids. The CDR3 bases are TGTGCCAGTAGTATGATGGGGGCTCTCAACTATGGCTACACCTTC. It encodes CASSMMGALNYGYTF.

The rearrangement uses TRBV5-6 and TRBJ2-5; tentative D call: TRBD2 (5 bases). Germline CDR1 SGHDT, CDR2 YYEEEE. V lost 3 bases, J lost 4 bases, and 16 bases lay in between. This CDR3 has 15 residues. The CDR3 protein is CASSSRDPMGETQYF. The CDR3 DNA follows: TGTGCCAGCAGCTCCCGGGATCCCATGGGAGAGACCCAGTACTTC.

The chain is built from TRBV5-4 and TRBJ2-1; D is perhaps TRBD2 (7 bases). CDR3 size: 16 residues. Trimming took 4 bases from V and 4 from J, leaving 18 bases between them. Per germline, CDR1 SGHNT and CDR2 YYREEE (reference sequence). Here the CDR3 DNA reads TGTGCCAGCAGCCCGGGGGGTGGCGGGACATACAATGAGCAGTTCTTC. It translates to CASSPGGGGTYNEQFF.

The CDR3 nucleotides read TGTGCCAGCAGTTCGACGACAGGGAAGGATCAGCCCCAGCATTTT. Its protein product is CASSSTTGKDQPQHF. The chain employs TRBV6-6 and TRBJ1-5, with 7 positions matching TRBD1. V dropped 4 bases and J dropped 5; count of bases not matched to a gene: 8. This CDR3 region has 15 residues. Germline CDR1 reads MNHNY; CDR2 reads SVGAGI (reference sequence).

For the CDR3, the DNA is TGTGCCAGTAGTAAAAGCGGGAGTTCCGAGCAGTACTTC. Protein sequence: CASSKSGSSEQYF. J is TRBJ2-7 and V is TRBV19; TRBD2 aligns across 8 bases. The CDR3 extends over 13 amino acids. J gave up 6 bases and V 4 bases, and 5 bases lay outside the gene matches. CDR1 and CDR2 from the germline V gene are LNHDA and SQIVND (reference sequence).

The chain employs TRBV5-1 and TRBJ1-3, with 7 bases lining up with TRBD1. The CDR3 length is 14 residues. V was clipped by 4 bases and J by 2 bases; unmatched bases: 3. Germline lookup yields CDR1 SGHRS and CDR2 YFSETQ. CDR3 protein: CASSPQGTGNTIYF. The CDR3 DNA sequence: TGCGCCAGCAGCCCACAGGGGACTGGAAACACCATATATTTT.

The chain is built from TRBV30 and TRBJ1-6; TRBD1 matches 7 bases. This CDR3 is built from 13 residues. In germline, CDR1 is GTSNPN, CDR2 SVGIG (reference sequence). J lost 11 bases, V lost 1 base, and 5 bases had no gene match. The DNA for the CDR3 is TGTGCCTGGAGTGAACAGGGGAGGACACCCCTCCACTTT. This codes for CAWSEQGRTPLHF.

The chain has TRBV29-1 and TRBJ2-1; 9 bases are a match to TRBD2. Germline loops: CDR1 SQVTM, CDR2 ANQGSEA. The V gene end was trimmed by 6 bases and the J gene end by 7 bases; junction bases not matched to a gene: 7. The length of the CDR3 is 13 residues. The CDR3 nucleotides are TGCAGCGTCGGGGCGGGAGGGCCGAATGAGCAGTTCTTC. This encodes CSVGAGGPNEQFF.

The chain recombines TRBV30 with TRBJ1-5, with a weak D call TRBD1 (6 bases). Trimming left V 5 bases short and J 2 bases short, with 10 bases between. The germline CDR1 and CDR2 sequences are GTSNPN and SVGIG (reference sequence). The CDR3 is made up of 13 amino acids. The CDR3 nucleotides read TGTGCCTGGGAACAGGGTGGCAATCAGCCCCAGCATTTT. This translates into CAWEQGGNQPQHF.

The V gene is TRBV5-1, the J gene TRBJ1-1, with a tentative D call TRBD1 (5 bases). V was clipped by 1 base and J by 5 bases, with 12 bases between them. There are 14 residues in the CDR3. The germline CDR1 and CDR2 sequences are SGHRS and YFSETQ. CDR3 bases: TGCGCCAGCAGCTTGCGCCAGGGCGGTACTGAAGCTTTCTTT. Its translation is CASSLRQGGTEAFF.

This sequence joins TRBV27 and TRBJ2-7; no clear D gene. V was cut by 6 bases and J by 6 bases, with 18 bases left in between. The germline V gene encodes CDR1 MNHEY and CDR2 SMNVEV (reference sequence). This CDR3 comprises 14 residues. CDR3 region: CASSPPSPSGEQYF. In DNA form, the CDR3 reads TGTGCCAGCAGCCCTCCTTCCCCTAGTGGCGAGCAGTACTTC.

The chain is built from TRBV6-1 and TRBJ1-2, with 7 positions matching TRBD1. Germline lookup yields CDR1 MNHNS and CDR2 SASEGT. J lost 5 bases, V lost 3 bases, and 6 bases had no gene match. The CDR3 has 14 amino acids. The CDR3 sequence is CASSDLRDRYGYTF. CDR3 DNA: TGTGCCAGCAGTGACCTCAGGGACAGATATGGCTACACCTTC.

The V gene is TRBV30, the J gene TRBJ2-5, with 9 bases fitting TRBD2. From germline, CDR1 is GTSNPN and CDR2 SVGIG (reference sequence). The CDR3 has 17 amino acids. V shed 0 bases, J shed 4 bases, and the junction held 12 bases outside the gene matches. In DNA form, the CDR3 reads TGTGCCTGGAGTGTACGGGGGGGGCTAGCGGGACGAGAGACCCAGTACTTC. Translation: CAWSVRGGLAGRETQYF.

The genes are TRBV28 and TRBJ1-5; TRBD1 aligns across 7 bases. This CDR3 has 13 amino acids. V trimming: 2 bases; J trimming: 6 bases; junction bases outside the gene matches: 1. Germline V gene data show CDR1 as MDHEN and CDR2 as SYDVKM. As DNA, the CDR3 is TGTGCCAGCAGTTTAGACAGGGCTCAGCCCCAGCATTTT. Protein product: CASSLDRAQPQHF.

The genes are TRBV4-1 and TRBJ1-4; weak D call: TRBD1 (5 bases). V gave up 4 bases and J gave up 6 bases, with 12 bases separating them. This CDR3 comprises 14 residues. Germline V gene data show CDR1 as MGHRA and CDR2 as YSYEKL. The CDR3 loop is CASSPFGGDEKLFF. DNA for the CDR3: TGCGCCAGCAGCCCGTTCGGGGGGGATGAAAAACTGTTTTTT.

CDR3 residues: CASSLTGQSSYNSPLHF. CDR3 sequence (DNA): TGTGCCAGCAGCTTGACGGGACAGAGCTCCTATAATTCACCCCTCCACTTT. This chain links TRBV5-4 with TRBJ1-6; 7 nucleotides line up with TRBD1. The germline CDR1 and CDR2 sequences are SGHNT and YYREEE (reference sequence). The junction had 4 bases not matched to a gene; V was cut back by 1 base and J by 0 bases. The CDR3 runs to 17 residues.

The CDR3, as DNA: TGTGCCAGCAGACCCCTAGCGGGAGGACCCTACGAGCAGTACTTC. Translating it yields CASRPLAGGPYEQYF. V and J are TRBV6-5 and TRBJ2-7; 11 nucleotides match TRBD2. Germline V lookup: CDR1 MNHEY, CDR2 SVGAGI. J gave up 2 bases and V 6 bases, and 6 bases lay outside the gene matches. This CDR3 spans 15 amino acids.

V and J are TRBV28 and TRBJ2-7; a possible D gene is TRBD2 (6 bases). This CDR3 region has 16 residues. The germline CDR1 and CDR2 sequences are MDHEN and SYDVKM. Trimming took 7 bases from V and 7 from J, leaving 26 bases between them. CDR3 in DNA: TGTGCCAGCACCCCCCACTTAGGGACTGCCCAGAGGGAGCAGTACTTC. Protein product: CASTPHLGTAQREQYF.

The gene calls are TRBV10-1 and TRBJ2-2; 7 bases fit TRBD2. V shed 3 bases, J shed 5 bases, and the junction held 9 bases outside the gene matches. The germline V gene encodes CDR1 WNHNN and CDR2 SYGVQD (reference sequence). The CDR3 totals 16 residues. In DNA, the CDR3 is TGCGCCAGCAGTGATAGGGAGGGGCCGGGGACCGGGGAGCTGTTTTTT. It is translated as CASSDREGPGTGELFF.